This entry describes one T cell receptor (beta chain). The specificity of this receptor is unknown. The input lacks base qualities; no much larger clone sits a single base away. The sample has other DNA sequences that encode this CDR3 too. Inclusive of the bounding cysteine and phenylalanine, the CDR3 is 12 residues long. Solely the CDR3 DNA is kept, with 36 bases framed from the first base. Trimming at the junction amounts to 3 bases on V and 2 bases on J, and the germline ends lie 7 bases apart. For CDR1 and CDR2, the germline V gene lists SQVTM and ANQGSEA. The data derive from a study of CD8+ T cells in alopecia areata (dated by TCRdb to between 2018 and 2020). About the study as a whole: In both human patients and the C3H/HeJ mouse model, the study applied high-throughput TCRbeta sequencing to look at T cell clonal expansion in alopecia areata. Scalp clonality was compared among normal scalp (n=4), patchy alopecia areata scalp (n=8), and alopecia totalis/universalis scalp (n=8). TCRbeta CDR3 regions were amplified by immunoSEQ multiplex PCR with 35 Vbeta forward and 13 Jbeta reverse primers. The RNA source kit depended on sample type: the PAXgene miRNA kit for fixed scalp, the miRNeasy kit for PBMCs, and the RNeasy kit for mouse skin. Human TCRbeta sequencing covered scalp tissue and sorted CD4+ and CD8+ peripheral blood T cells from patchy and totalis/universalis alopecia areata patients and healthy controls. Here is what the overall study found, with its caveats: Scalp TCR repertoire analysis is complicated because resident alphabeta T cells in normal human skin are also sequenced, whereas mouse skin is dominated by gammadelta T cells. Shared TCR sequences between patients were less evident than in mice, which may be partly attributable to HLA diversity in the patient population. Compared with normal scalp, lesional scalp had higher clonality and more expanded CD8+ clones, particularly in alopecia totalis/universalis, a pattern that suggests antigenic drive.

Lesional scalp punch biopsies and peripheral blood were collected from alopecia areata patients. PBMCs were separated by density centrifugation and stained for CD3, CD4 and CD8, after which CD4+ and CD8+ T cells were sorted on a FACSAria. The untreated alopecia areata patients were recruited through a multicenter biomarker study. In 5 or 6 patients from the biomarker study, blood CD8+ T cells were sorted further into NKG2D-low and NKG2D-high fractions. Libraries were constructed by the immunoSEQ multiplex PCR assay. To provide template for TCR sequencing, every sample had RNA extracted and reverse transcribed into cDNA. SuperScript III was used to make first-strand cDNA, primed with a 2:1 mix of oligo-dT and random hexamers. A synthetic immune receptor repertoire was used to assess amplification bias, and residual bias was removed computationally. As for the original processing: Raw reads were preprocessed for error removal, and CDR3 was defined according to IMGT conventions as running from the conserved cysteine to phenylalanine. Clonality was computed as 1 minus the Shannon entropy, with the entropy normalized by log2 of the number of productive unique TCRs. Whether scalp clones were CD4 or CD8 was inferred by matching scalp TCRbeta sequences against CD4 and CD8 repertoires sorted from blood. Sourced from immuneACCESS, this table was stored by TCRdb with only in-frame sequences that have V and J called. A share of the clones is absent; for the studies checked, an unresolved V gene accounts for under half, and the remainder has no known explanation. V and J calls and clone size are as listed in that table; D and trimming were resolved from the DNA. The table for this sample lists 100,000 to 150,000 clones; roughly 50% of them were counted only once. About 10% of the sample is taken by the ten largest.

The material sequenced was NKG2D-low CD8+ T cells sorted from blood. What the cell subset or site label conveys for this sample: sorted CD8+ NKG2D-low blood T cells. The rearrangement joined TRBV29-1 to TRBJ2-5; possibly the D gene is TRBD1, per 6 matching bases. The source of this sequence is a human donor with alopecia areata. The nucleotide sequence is TGCAGCGTTGAGACAGGTCAAGAGACCCAGTACTTC. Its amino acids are CSVETGQETQYF. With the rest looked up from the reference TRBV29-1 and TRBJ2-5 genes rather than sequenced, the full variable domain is SAVISQKPSRDICQRGTSLTIQCQVDSQVTMMFWYRQQPGQSLTLIATANQGSEATYESGFVIDKFPISRPNLTFSTLTVSNMSPEDSSIYLCSVETGQETQYFGPGTRLLVL.